This entry is about one T cell receptor (beta chain). Its antigen is not known. This record comes from a study of blood T cells in healthy people across ages. Sample-barcoded 5' priming and a J-beta primer mix drove a second PCR of roughly 7 to 11 cycles. CDR3-containing paired-end reads numbering at least 2.5 million came from each sample. TCRdb reanalysed the 5' RACE reads using MiXCR and keeps one entry per CDR3 protein. The data hold roughly 1.6 million distinct CDR3 sequences, with 34% observed a single time. Broader study findings: Estimates drawn from one million T cells were deemed to understate diversity. Getting older went along with TCR beta diversity per million T cells dropping roughly linearly.

Trimming cost V 2 bases and J 5 bases; bases outside gene matches: 6. The CDR3 is 15 residues long. Per the germline V gene, CDR1 is SGHRS and CDR2 is YFSETQ. The source of this sequence is a woman aged 30 to 39 in good health. The sequenced sample consisted of blood. The V and J genes are TRBV5-1 and TRBJ2-1, with 8 bases identical to TRBD2. As DNA, the CDR3 is TGCGCCAGCAGCTTAGACAGCGGGGGTCACAATGAGCAGTTCTTC. Its protein product is CASSLDSGGHNEQFF.